A selection of T cell receptor beta chains follows, all from one sample in a study of primary melanoma T cells and metastatic recurrence. The table came from immunoSEQ multiplex PCR; TCRdb's copy has only in-frame clones and leaves some out. The table includes approximately 700 clones, around 87% detected once. Source material: melanoma tumor tissue. Receptors originate from a human donor with melanoma. Both conserved end residues are part of each CDR3. A D gene is named only where the DNA matches it firmly.

CDR3 length: 14; J gene: TRBJ2-1; D gene: TRBD2; V gene: TRBV6-8; CDR3 DNA: TGTGCCAGCAGTTACCTGGGACTAACGTTTGAGCAGTTCTTC; CDR3 protein: CASSYLGLTFEQFF
CDR3 length: 13; J gene: TRBJ2-1; D gene: NA; V gene: TRBV19; CDR3 DNA: TGTGCCAGTAGTATTCGGGGGTATGGTGAGCAGTTCTTC; CDR3 protein: CASSIRGYGEQFF
CDR3 length: 13; J gene: TRBJ2-7; D gene: NA; V gene: TRBV7-2; CDR3 DNA: TGTGCCAGCAGCTTAAACAGGGTCTACGAGCAGTACTTC; CDR3 protein: CASSLNRVYEQYF
CDR3 length: 16; J gene: TRBJ1-1; D gene: NA; V gene: TRBV11-3; CDR3 DNA: TGTGCCAGCAGCCCGAGGGGGGGGCAGTTGAACACTGAAGCTTTCTTT; CDR3 protein: CASSPRGGQLNTEAFF
CDR3 length: 14; J gene: TRBJ1-2; D gene: NA; V gene: TRBV11-3; CDR3 DNA: TGTGCCAGCAGCCCGCTACAGGAGGACTATGGCTACACCTTC; CDR3 protein: CASSPLQEDYGYTF
CDR3 length: 14; J gene: TRBJ2-7; D gene: NA; V gene: TRBV6-8; CDR3 DNA: TGTGCCAGCAGTTTCGCGGGGCCCACCTACGAGCAGTACTTC; CDR3 protein: CASSFAGPTYEQYF
CDR3 length: 15; J gene: TRBJ2-5; D gene: TRBD2; V gene: TRBV6-8; CDR3 DNA: TGTGCCAGCAGTCCACTAGCGGGGAAAACGGAGACCCAGTACTTC; CDR3 protein: CASSPLAGKTETQYF
CDR3 length: 15; J gene: TRBJ2-5; D gene: NA; V gene: TRBV11-3; CDR3 DNA: TGTGCCAGCAGCCCTCGGATTAGCGGCCAAGAGACCCAGTACTTC; CDR3 protein: CASSPRISGQETQYF
CDR3 length: 11; J gene: TRBJ2-2; D gene: NA; V gene: TRBV19; CDR3 DNA: TGTGCCAGTACCTACACCGGGGAGCTGTTTTTT; CDR3 protein: CASTYTGELFF
CDR3 length: 17; J gene: TRBJ2-7; D gene: NA; V gene: TRBV6-8; CDR3 DNA: TGTGCCAGCAGTTACCCTCCCCCGGAGGGGATCTCCTACGAGCAGTACTTC; CDR3 protein: CASSYPPPEGISYEQYF
CDR3 length: 13; J gene: TRBJ2-1; D gene: NA; V gene: TRBV19; CDR3 DNA: TGTGCCAGTACCCCTGGGAGATATAGTGAGCAGTTCTTC; CDR3 protein: CASTPGRYSEQFF
CDR3 length: 16; J gene: TRBJ2-5; D gene: TRBD2; V gene: TRBV11-3; CDR3 DNA: TGTGCCAGCAGCTTAGAGCGAGCGGGAGCCCTGGAGACCCAGTACTTC; CDR3 protein: CASSLERAGALETQYF
CDR3 length: 16; J gene: TRBJ1-5; D gene: TRBD1; V gene: TRBV6-8; CDR3 DNA: TGTGCCAGCAGTAAGTTAGGGGGACAGGGTGGTCAGCCCCAGCATTTT; CDR3 protein: CASSKLGGQGGQPQHF
CDR3 length: 15; J gene: TRBJ2-1; D gene: NA; V gene: TRBV18; CDR3 DNA: TGTGCCAGCTCACCCGAGGACACCAACTACAATGAGCAGTTCTTC; CDR3 protein: CASSPEDTNYNEQFF
CDR3 length: 15; J gene: TRBJ1-2; D gene: NA; V gene: TRBV5-1; CDR3 DNA: TGCGCCAGCAGCTTGGATTTTCCAGGAGACTATGGCTACACCTTC; CDR3 protein: CASSLDFPGDYGYTF
CDR3 length: 16; J gene: TRBJ2-4; D gene: NA; V gene: TRBV19; CDR3 DNA: TGTGCCAGTAGGACCACCGGGACACTAGCCAAAAACATTCAGTACTTC; CDR3 protein: CASRTTGTLAKNIQYF